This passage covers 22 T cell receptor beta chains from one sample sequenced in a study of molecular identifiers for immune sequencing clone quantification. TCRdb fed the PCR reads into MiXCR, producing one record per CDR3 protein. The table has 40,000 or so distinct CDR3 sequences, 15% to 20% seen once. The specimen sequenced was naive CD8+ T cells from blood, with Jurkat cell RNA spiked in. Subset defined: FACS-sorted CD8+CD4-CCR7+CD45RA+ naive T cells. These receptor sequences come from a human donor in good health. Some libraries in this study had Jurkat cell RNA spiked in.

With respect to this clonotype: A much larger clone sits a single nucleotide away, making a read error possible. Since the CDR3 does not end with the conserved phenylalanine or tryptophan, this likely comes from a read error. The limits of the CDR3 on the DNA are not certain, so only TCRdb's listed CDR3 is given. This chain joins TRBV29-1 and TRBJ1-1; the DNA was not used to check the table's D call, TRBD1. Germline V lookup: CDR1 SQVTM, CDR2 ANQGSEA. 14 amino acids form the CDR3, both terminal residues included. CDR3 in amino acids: CSVDDQGLNTEASL.

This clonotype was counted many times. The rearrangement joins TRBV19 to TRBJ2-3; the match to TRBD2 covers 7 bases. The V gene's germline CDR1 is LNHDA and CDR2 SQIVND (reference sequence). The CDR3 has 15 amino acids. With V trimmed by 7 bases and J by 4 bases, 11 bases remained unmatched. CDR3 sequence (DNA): TGTGCCAGTATCGGAAGCCCCACTAGCGCAGATACGCAGTATTTT. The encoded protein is CASIGSPTSADTQYF.

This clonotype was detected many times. In DNA form, the CDR3 reads TGCAGTGCTAGAGTAGTGGGAGCCTACGAGCAGTACTTC. Its protein is CSARVVGAYEQYF. The gene calls are TRBV20-1 and TRBJ2-7, with a tentative D call TRBD2 (5 bases). The CDR3 extends over 13 amino acids. Germline values: CDR1 DFQATT, CDR2 SNEGSKA (reference sequence). V lost 1 base, J lost 2 bases, and 9 bases lay in between.

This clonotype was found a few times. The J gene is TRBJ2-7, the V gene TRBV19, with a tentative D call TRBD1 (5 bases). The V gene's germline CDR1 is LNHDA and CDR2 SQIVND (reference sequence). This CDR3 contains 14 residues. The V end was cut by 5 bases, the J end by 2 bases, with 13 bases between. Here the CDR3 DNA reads TGTGCCAGTAGTGACGCAGGGCTGCCCTACGAGCAGTACTTC. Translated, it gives CASSDAGLPYEQYF.

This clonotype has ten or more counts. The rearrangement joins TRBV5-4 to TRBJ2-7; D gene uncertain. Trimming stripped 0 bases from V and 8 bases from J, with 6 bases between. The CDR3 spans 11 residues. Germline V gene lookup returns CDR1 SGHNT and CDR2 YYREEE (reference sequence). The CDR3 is CASSLGGQQYF. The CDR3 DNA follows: TGTGCCAGCAGCTTGGGGGGTCAGCAGTACTTC.

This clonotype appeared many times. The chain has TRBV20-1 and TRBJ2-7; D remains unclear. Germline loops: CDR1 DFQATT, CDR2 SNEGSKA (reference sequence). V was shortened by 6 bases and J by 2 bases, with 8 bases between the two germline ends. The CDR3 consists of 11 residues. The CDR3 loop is CSARWAYEQYF. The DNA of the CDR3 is TGCAGTGCCCGTTGGGCCTACGAGCAGTACTTC.

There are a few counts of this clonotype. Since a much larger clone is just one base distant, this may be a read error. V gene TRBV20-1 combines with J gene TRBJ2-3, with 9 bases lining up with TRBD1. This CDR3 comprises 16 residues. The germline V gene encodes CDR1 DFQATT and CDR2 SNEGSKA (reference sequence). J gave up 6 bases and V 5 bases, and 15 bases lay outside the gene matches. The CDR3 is CSAVRTGGAELDTQYF. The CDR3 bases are TGCAGTGCTGTACGCACAGGGGGCGCGGAGTTGGATACGCAGTATTTT.

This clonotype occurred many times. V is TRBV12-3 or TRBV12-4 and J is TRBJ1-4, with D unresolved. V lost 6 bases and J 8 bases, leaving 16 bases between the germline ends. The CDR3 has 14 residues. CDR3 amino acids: CASSYSHPTEKLFF. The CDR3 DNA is TGTGCCAGCAGCTATTCTCACCCGACAGAAAAACTGTTTTTT.

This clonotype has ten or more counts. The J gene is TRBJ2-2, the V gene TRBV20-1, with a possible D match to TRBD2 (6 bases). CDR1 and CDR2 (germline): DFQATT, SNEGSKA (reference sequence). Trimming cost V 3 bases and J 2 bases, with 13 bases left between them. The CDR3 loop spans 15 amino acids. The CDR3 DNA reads TGCAGTGCTAGTGGGCGGGGTAGTAACACCGGGGAGCTGTTTTTT. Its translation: CSASGRGSNTGELFF.

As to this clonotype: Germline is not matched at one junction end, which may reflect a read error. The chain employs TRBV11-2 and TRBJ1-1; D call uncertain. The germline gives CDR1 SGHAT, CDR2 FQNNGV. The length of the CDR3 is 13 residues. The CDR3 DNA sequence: TGTGCCAGCAGCACAACAGCGAACACTGAGGCTTTCTTT. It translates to CASSTTANTEAFF.

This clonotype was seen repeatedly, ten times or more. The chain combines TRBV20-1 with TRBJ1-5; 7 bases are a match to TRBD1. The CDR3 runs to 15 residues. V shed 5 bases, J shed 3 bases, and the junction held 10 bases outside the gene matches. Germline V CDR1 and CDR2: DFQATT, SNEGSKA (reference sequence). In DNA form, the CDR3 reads TGCAGTGCTGCCGAGACAGGGTGGTACAATCAGCCCCAGCATTTT. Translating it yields CSAAETGWYNQPQHF.

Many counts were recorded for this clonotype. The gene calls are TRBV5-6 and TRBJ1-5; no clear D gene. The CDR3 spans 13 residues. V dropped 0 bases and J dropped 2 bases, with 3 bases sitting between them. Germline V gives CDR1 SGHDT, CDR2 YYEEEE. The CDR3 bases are TGTGCCAGCAGCTTGGACGGCAATCAGCCCCAGCATTTT. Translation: CASSLDGNQPQHF.

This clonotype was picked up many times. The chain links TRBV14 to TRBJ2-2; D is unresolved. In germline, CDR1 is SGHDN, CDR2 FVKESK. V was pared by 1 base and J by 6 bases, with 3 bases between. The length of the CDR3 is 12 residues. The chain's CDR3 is CASSQVAGELFF. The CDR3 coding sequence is TGTGCCAGCAGCCAAGTCGCCGGGGAGCTGTTTTTT.

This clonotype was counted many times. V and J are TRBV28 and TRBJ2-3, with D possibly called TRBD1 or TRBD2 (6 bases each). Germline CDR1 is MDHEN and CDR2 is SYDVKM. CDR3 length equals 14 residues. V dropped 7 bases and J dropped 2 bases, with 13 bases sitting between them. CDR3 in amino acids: CASNSGADTDTQYF. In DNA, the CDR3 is TGTGCCAGCAACTCGGGGGCCGACACAGATACGCAGTATTTT.

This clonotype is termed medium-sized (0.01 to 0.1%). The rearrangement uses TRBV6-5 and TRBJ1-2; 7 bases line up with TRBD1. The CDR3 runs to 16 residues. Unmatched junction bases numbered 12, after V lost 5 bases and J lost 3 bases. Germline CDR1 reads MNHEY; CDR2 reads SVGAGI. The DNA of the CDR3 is TGTGCCAGCAGTAACCTAGGGACAGCTTTTTACTATGGCTACACCTTC. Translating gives CASSNLGTAFYYGYTF.

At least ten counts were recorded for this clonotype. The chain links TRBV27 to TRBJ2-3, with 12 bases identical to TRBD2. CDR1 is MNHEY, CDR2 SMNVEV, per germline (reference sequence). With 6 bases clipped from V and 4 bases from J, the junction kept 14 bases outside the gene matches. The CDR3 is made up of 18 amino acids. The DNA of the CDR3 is TGTGCCAGCAGCCGATTATGGCCCGGACTAGCGGGACCAGATACGCAGTATTTT. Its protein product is CASSRLWPGLAGPDTQYF.

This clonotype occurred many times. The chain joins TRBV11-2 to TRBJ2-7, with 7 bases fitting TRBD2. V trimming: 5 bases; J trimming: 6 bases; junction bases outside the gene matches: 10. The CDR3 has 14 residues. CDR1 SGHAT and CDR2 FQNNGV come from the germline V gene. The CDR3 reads CASSPPVGGGEQYF. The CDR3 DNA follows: TGTGCCAGCAGCCCCCCGGTTGGGGGGGGCGAGCAGTACTTC.

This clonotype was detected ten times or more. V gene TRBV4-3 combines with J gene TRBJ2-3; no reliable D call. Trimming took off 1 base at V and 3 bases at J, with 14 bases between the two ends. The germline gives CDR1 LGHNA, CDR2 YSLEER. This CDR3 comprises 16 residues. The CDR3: CASSQGWAAGTDTQYF. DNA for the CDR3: TGCGCCAGCAGCCAAGGTTGGGCGGCCGGAACAGATACGCAGTATTTT.

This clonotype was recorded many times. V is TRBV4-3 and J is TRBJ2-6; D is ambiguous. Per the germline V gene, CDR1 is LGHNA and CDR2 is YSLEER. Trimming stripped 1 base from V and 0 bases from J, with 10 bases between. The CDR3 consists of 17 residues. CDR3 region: CASSQGRGYSGANVLTF. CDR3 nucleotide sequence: TGCGCCAGCAGCCAAGGGAGAGGCTACTCTGGGGCCAACGTCCTGACTTTC.

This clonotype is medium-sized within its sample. The CDR3 spells CASSQGPSEQYF. The CDR3 DNA follows: TGTGCCAGCAGCCAAGGGCCGTCCGAGCAGTACTTC. The J gene is TRBJ2-7, the V gene TRBV3-1; D is uncertain. The CDR3 is made up of 12 amino acids. Per germline, CDR1 LGHDT and CDR2 YNNKEL (reference sequence). Trimming shortened V by 1 base and J by 6 bases, and 7 bases separated the two germline ends.

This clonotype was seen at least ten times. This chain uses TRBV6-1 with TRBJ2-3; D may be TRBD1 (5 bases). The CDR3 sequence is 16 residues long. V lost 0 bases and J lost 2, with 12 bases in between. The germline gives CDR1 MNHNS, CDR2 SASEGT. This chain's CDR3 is CASSEAPQGYTDTQYF. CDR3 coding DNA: TGTGCCAGCAGTGAAGCGCCCCAGGGTTACACAGATACGCAGTATTTT.

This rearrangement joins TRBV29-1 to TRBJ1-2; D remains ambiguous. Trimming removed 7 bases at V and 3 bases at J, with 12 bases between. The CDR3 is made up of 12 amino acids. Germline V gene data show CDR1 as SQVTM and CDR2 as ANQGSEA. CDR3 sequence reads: CSADGPDYGYTF. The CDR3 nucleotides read TGCAGCGCTGATGGTCCAGACTATGGCTACACCTTC.